This T cell receptor (beta chain) was observed in a study of CD8 T cells in Susac syndrome. The CDR3 totals 15 residues. V was cut by 1 base and J by 2 bases, with 11 bases left in between. The germline gives CDR1 LNHDA, CDR2 SQIVND (reference sequence). The authors reverse transcribed roughly 0.5 to 1 ug RNA with random hexamers. It was immunoSEQ multiplex PCR that amplified TCR beta CDR3 across 54 Vbeta and 13 Jbeta. MiXCR, applied by TCRdb to the immunoSEQ multiplex PCR reads, yields one record per CDR3 protein. The top ten clones hold around 0.15% of a sample with approximately 120,000 distinct CDR3 sequences, roughly 91% of them seen once. From blood CD8+ and CD4+ T cells, the TCR beta chain was sequenced. It was negative isolation that provided the CD8+ and CD4+ T cells, whereas TEMRA cells were enriched by FACS.

This TCR derives from a human donor in good health. V and J are TRBV19 and TRBJ2-5, with D possibly being TRBD1 or TRBD2 (5 bases each). The sequenced sample was CD4+ T cells from PBMCs. The CDR3 bases are TGTGCCAGTAGTATAGCTTGGGGGATACAAGAGACCCAGTACTTC. Residues: CASSIAWGIQETQYF. The full variable domain, rest sourced from reference TRBV19 and TRBJ2-5, is DGGITQSPKYLFRKEGQNVTLSCEQNLNHDAMYWYRQDPGQGLRLIYYSQIVNDFQKGDIAEGYSVSREKKESFPLTVTSAQKNPTAFYLCASSIAWGIQETQYFGPGTRLLVL.